The sequence of this T cell receptor (beta chain) was determined in a study of cytomegalovirus exposure and HLA in healthy donors. Study background: The use of the same platform for the 95 to 150 validation repertoires and the approximately 690 first-cohort repertoires was reported by a later analysis. Findings of the study overall: Overall, approximately 180 TCR beta chains were annotated as cytomegalovirus-associated. Confirmation was obtained in vitro that a few CMV-associated chains are specific for CMV antigens. Despite most TCR sequences being rare, some public TCRs occurred in many donors.

In regard to this clone: Its antigen is unidentified.

Per the germline V gene, CDR1 is LNHDA and CDR2 is SQIVND (reference sequence). Trimming removed 6 bases from V and 2 bases from J, with 4 bases in between. This CDR3 spans 11 amino acids. Libraries were prepared by immunoSEQ multiplex PCR; TCRdb keeps only in-frame clonotypes and omits some of them. Among roughly 59,000 clones listed, 95% were seen once. The chain links TRBV19 to TRBJ2-5, with unresolved D. The specimen sequenced was PBMCs. The source is a young woman in good health and CMV-seropositive. The CDR3 region is CASSKQETQYF. The DNA for the CDR3 is TGTGCCAGTAGCAAACAAGAGACCCAGTACTTC.